These T cell receptor beta chains were read from a single sample in a study of T-cell reconstitution after alpha-beta-depleted transplantation in children. TCRdb re-analysed the PCR reads in MiXCR, keeping a single row per CDR3 protein. The data show about 580,000 distinct CDR3 sequences, 20% to 25% seen once. This specimen consisted of PBMCs, mostly from graft donor cells, obtained 360 days after TCRalphabeta/CD19-depleted stem cell transplant. These receptors were obtained from a boy under two years old who had a stem cell transplant for acute myeloid leukemia, so the T cells may come from the graft donor. CDR3s include the opening cysteine and the closing phenylalanine or tryptophan. D genes are given only for firm matches. Clone sizes are given selectively: once, few, many, or a class where the clone is expanded.

>TRBJ2-6|.|.|TRBV20-1
TGCTGTGCTAGCGAGGGCCCACTCTCTGGGGCCAACGTCCTGACTTTC
CCASEGPLSGANVLTF
>TRBJ2-3|.|many|TRBV4-1
TGCGCCAGCAGCCAGGGGGCTAGCGGCCCGAACACAGATACGCAGTATTTT
CASSQGASGPNTDTQYF
>TRBJ2-3|TRBD2|.|TRBV7-2
TGTGCCAGCAGCTCCCCTAGCGGGGGGGCCGGAGATACGCAGTATTTT
CASSSPSGGAGDTQYF
>TRBJ2-2|.|.|TRBV3-1
TGTGCCAGCAGCCAAGTCTTGGGTTCGGAGCTGTTTTTT
CASSQVLGSELFF
>TRBJ2-3|TRBD1|.|TRBV6-1
TGTGCCAGCACCCACAAGGGGACAGGGGTAGCAGATACGCAGTATTTT
CASTHKGTGVADTQYF
>TRBJ2-1|.|few|TRBV7-2
TGTGCCAGCAGCCCCGAAACGGGTGAGCAGTTCTTC
CASSPETGEQFF
>TRBJ2-5|.|many|TRBV27
TGTGCCAGCAGCGGACAGAGCCAAGAGACCCAGTACTTC
CASSGQSQETQYF
>TRBJ2-5|.|few|TRBV7-3
TGTGCCAGCAGCTTAAACAGGCCAGAGACCCAGTACTTC
CASSLNRPETQYF
>TRBJ2-1|.|few|TRBV10-3
TGTGCCATCAGTGAGACAGGGAGGAGCAATGAGCAGTTCTTC
CAISETGRSNEQFF
>TRBJ1-5|.|many|TRBV6-1
TGTGCCAGCAGCCAGGGTTCCAGCAATCAGCCCCAGCATTTT
CASSQGSSNQPQHF
>TRBJ2-1|TRBD2|.|TRBV7-6
TGTGCCAGCAGCTTAGAGCGGGGTTCTCATGAGCAGTTCTTC
CASSLERGSHEQFF
>TRBJ2-1|.|many|TRBV12-3/TRBV12-4
TGTGCCAGCAGTCCCATCTTAAGCGAATTCGAAAAGGGGTTCTTC
CASSPILSEFEKGFF
>TRBJ2-1|.|.|TRBV5-1
TGCGCCAGCAGCTTGGGGGGAGGAGATCACGAGCAGTTCTTC
CASSLGGGDHEQFF
>TRBJ1-1|.|.|TRBV9
TGTGCCAGCAGCGTATCCCCGGCTAGAGGCACTGAAGCTTTCTTT
CASSVSPARGTEAFF
>TRBJ2-3|.|.|TRBV20-1
TGCAGTGCTACAAGGACCTCGAGGGGAGATACGCAGTATTTT
CSATRTSRGDTQYF
>TRBJ1-5|.|many|TRBV7-2
TGTGCCAGCAGCTTAGCGGGGAGTGGCAATCAGCCCCAGCATTTT
CASSLAGSGNQPQHF
>TRBJ2-6|.|.|TRBV20-1
TGCAGTGCTAGACATACAGGGCTTTCTGGGGCCAACGTCCTGACTTTC
CSARHTGLSGANVLTF
>TRBJ2-2|TRBD1|.|TRBV6-1
TGTGCCAGCAGCACAGGGGTCACCGGGGAGCTGTTTTTT
CASSTGVTGELFF
>TRBJ1-1|TRBD1|.|TRBV28
TGTGCCAGCAGTTTAAGGCAGACAGGGTGGACTGAAGCTTTCTTT
CASSLRQTGWTEAFF
>TRBJ2-1|.|few|TRBV7-2
TGTGCCAGCAGCTCGAGGCTCTATGAGCAGTTCTTC
CASSSRLYEQFF
>TRBJ2-5|TRBD2|once|TRBV7-2
TGTGCCAGCAGCTTAGTTTGGGTAGCGGGGGATCAAGAGACCCAGTACTTC
CASSLVWVAGDQETQYF
>TRBJ1-3|.|many|TRBV4-1
TGCGCCAGCAGCCAAGATCCAGGGTCTGGAAACACCATATATTTT
CASSQDPGSGNTIYF
>TRBJ2-5|.|.|TRBV6-1
TGTGCCAGCGGGGCTCTCCCGGTAGAGACCCAGTACTTC
CASGALPVETQYF
>TRBJ2-2|.|few|TRBV29-1
TGCAGCGTTGCAAGGCCGGAGTTCCTCGGGGAGCTGTTTTTT
CSVARPEFLGELFF
>TRBJ2-1|.|.|TRBV6-1
TGTGCCAGCAGTACCGGGACCTCCAGCTCCTACAATGAGCAGTTCTTC
CASSTGTSSSYNEQFF
>TRBJ2-3|.|.|TRBV6-1
TGTGCCAGCAGGCTGCCGGGGGGCTCTAGCACAGATACGCAGTATTTT
CASRLPGGSSTDTQYF
>TRBJ2-7|.|many|TRBV21-1
TGTGCCAGCAGCAAAGGGACAGCCACTAGCTCCTACGAGCAGTACTTC
CASSKGTATSSYEQYF
>TRBJ2-1|.|.|TRBV12-3/TRBV12-4
TGTGCCAGCAGTTCGGACAGAGTTTTCGCTTACAATGAGCAGTTCTTC
CASSSDRVFAYNEQFF
>TRBJ1-2|TRBD1|.|TRBV20-1
TGCAGTGCTGGGGACAGGGCCAACTATGGCTACACCTTC
CSAGDRANYGYTF
>TRBJ2-1|.|.|TRBV27
TGTGCCAGCAGTTTAGTAGGGGGGCGTATTGAGCAGTTCTTC
CASSLVGGRIEQFF
>TRBJ2-5|.|few|TRBV29-1
TGCAGCGTTGAAGATCCAGGTCGGAGAGAGACCCAGTACTTC
CSVEDPGRRETQYF
>TRBJ2-7|.|.|TRBV7-2
TGTGCCAGCAGCTTCTCCTGGGAGCAGTACTTC
CASSFSWEQYF
>TRBJ2-7|.|few|TRBV5-1
TGCGCCAGCAGCTTGTTTCCAGGGGCGGGCTACGAGCAGTACTTC
CASSLFPGAGYEQYF
>TRBJ2-7|TRBD1|many|TRBV29-1
TGCAGCGTTGAACTTGCGGACAGGGAGACCTACGAGCAGTACTTC
CSVELADRETYEQYF
>TRBJ2-7|TRBD1|many|TRBV10-3
TGTGCCATCAGTGGACAGGGTCGGTACGAGCAGTACTTC
CAISGQGRYEQYF
>TRBJ2-3|TRBD2|many|TRBV20-1
TGCAGTGCAAGAAGCGGGGCGATCACAGATACGCAGTATTTT
CSARSGAITDTQYF
>TRBJ2-7|TRBD1|few|TRBV10-3
TGTGCCATCAGTGGGCGACAGGGTTACGAGCAGTACTTC
CAISGRQGYEQYF
>TRBJ2-3|.|few|TRBV6-5
TGTGCCAGCAGTTCACCCGGGCAGGGGAGTTTGACAGATACGCAGTATTTT
CASSSPGQGSLTDTQYF
>TRBJ2-2|.|.|TRBV27
TGTGCCAGCAGTTTCGTTGGGGGGCCTCGACCGAACACCGGGGAGCTGTTTTTT
CASSFVGGPRPNTGELFF
>TRBJ2-3|.|few|TRBV12-3/TRBV12-4
TGTGCCAGCAGTTTTTGGGGGAGCGGCACAGATACGCAGTATTTT
CASSFWGSGTDTQYF
>TRBJ2-1|.|few|TRBV4-2
TGTGCCAGCAGCCTCCTGGGGGGCCTCAGCTCCTACAATGAGCAGTTCTTC
CASSLLGGLSSYNEQFF
>TRBJ1-1|TRBD1|few|TRBV29-1
TGCAGCGTTTGGACAGGGGGCACTGAAGCTTTCTTT
CSVWTGGTEAFF
>TRBJ1-2|TRBD1|.|TRBV9
TGTGCCAGCAGCAAGCGACAGGGGCACTACACCTTC
CASSKRQGHYTF
>TRBJ2-4|.|.|TRBV3-1
TGTGCCAGCAGCCAAGTAGGGGGAAACATTCAGTACTTC
CASSQVGGNIQYF
>TRBJ2-7|TRBD1|.|TRBV29-1
TGCAGCGCTCCGGACAGGTGCTCTTACGAGCAGTACTTC
CSAPDRCSYEQYF
>TRBJ2-1|TRBD2|.|TRBV5-1
TGCGCCAGCAGCTTGCCCTCAGTTGAGCGGGGAAACAATGAGCAGTTCTTC
CASSLPSVERGNNEQFF
>TRBJ2-1|.|.|TRBV5-5
TGTGCCAGCAGCCCCGGGACATCAGCAGTGGTCTTC
CASSPGTSAVVF
>TRBJ2-7|TRBD2|few|TRBV20-1
TGCAGTGCTAGATTAGCGGGGGTCTACGAGCAGTACTTC
CSARLAGVYEQYF
>TRBJ2-3|.|few|TRBV4-3
TGCGCCAGCAGCCAAGATGCTGTCACAGATACGCAGTATTTT
CASSQDAVTDTQYF
>TRBJ2-1|TRBD1|.|TRBV6-1
TGTGCCAGCAGCATCGACAGGGGGACCCAAAGCTCCTACAATGAGCAGTTCTTC
CASSIDRGTQSSYNEQFF
>TRBJ2-5|TRBD2|many|TRBV29-1
TGCAGCGTTGGACTAGCACAGCAGGAGACCCAGTACTTC
CSVGLAQQETQYF
>TRBJ1-1|.|.|TRBV6-1
TGTGCCACCCGTACCCCAATCGGAACTGAAGCTTTCTTT
CATRTPIGTEAFF
>TRBJ1-2|.|.|TRBV7-3
TGTGCCAGCAGCTTGGACTCACAGACTCACTATGGCTACACCTTC
CASSLDSQTHYGYTF
>TRBJ1-2|TRBD1|few|TRBV20-1
TGCAGTGCTCACCGGGACAGGGAGCGTGGCTACACCTTC
CSAHRDRERGYTF